This T cell receptor (beta chain) originates from a study of T cells after somatic rescue of genetic block (dated by TCRdb to 2018 to 2021). As for the study more broadly: The study assessed how robust, over the long term, a T-cell system was when the system had developed through somatic rescue of a genetic block in T-cell development.

Remarks on this clone: This clone's antigen is unknown. No clone much larger than this one lies a single base away; base qualities are absent.

Libraries came from the immunoSEQ multiplex PCR assay. Entries here come from immuneACCESS through TCRdb and include only in-frame sequences with V and J called. Some clones fail to appear in such tables; in the studies checked, an unresolved V gene covers under half of the shortfall, and the cause of the remainder is unknown. This sample gives roughly 11,000 clones in total; approximately 80% of them show up just once. Clones ranked in the top ten supply approximately 8% of the sample. Counted from cysteine to phenylalanine, this CDR3 has 15 amino acids. The retained sequence is limited to the CDR3, 45 bases, with the frame set at the first base. For CDR1 and CDR2, the germline V gene (reference sequence) lists SEHNR and FQNEAQ. V loses 3 bases, J loses 2 bases, and the germline ends lie 14 bases apart.

Material: peripheral blood mononuclear cells (PBMCs). The chain employs TRBV7-9 and TRBJ2-7; perhaps TRBD2 is the D gene, with 6 bases matching. The clonotype originates from a boy aged 5-17 years. The CDR3 sequence is CASSLGRERAYEQYF. The sequence in DNA is TGTGCCAGCAGCTTGGGACGGGAGAGGGCCTACGAGCAGTACTTC.